These 25 T cell receptor beta chains share one sample of origin, sequenced in a study of CD8 T cells in ankylosing spondylitis. These receptors lack a known antigen. Study findings and constraints: A TCR beta motif made of fewer than ten highly homologous variants seemed typical of ankylosing spondylitis blood.

TCRdb called the 5' RACE reads again in MiXCR, with one record for every CDR3 protein. The data show a few hundred thousand distinct CDR3 sequences, with approximately 20% seen just once and 16% held by the top ten. Sequencing was done on a sample of blood, either unsorted or a sorted T cell fraction (not recorded which). These receptors were collected from a male donor with ankylosing spondylitis.

CDR3 in DNA: TGTGCCAGCAGCCCGCAGGGGTCTTCACCCCTCCACTTT. Protein sequence: CASSPQGSSPLHF. The rearrangement joins TRBV9 to TRBJ1-6; possible D gene TRBD1, 6 bases. Germline V lookup: CDR1 SGDLS, CDR2 YYNGEE. The V end was cut by 4 bases, the J end by 9 bases, with 11 bases between. The CDR3 is made up of 13 amino acids. The full variable domain, completed using reference TRBV9 and TRBJ1-6, is DSGVTQTPKHLITATGQRVTLRCSPRSGDLSVYWYQQSLDQGLQFLIQYYNGEERAKGNILERFSAQQFPDLHSELNLSSLELGDSALYFCASSPQGSSPLHFGNGTRLTVT.

The table lists this clonotype with a few counts. This sequence joins TRBV29-1 and TRBJ2-3; D is uncertain. Germline V gene lookup returns CDR1 SQVTM and CDR2 ANQGSEA. This CDR3 contains 13 residues. The V end lost 7 bases, the J end lost 6 bases, and 17 bases lay between the germline ends. In nucleotides, the CDR3 is TGCAGCGCCCCCGGCCTGGGAAGGGATACGCAGTATTTT. It yields the protein CSAPGLGRDTQYF.

The chain carries TRBV27 and TRBJ1-5; the match to TRBD1 covers 8 bases. The length of the CDR3 is 17 residues. Germline loops: CDR1 MNHEY, CDR2 SMNVEV (reference sequence). Germline trimming cut 4 bases from V and 3 bases from J; bases unmatched to any gene: 11. The CDR3 sequence: CASSSPRQGKNNQPQHF. The CDR3 nucleotides read TGTGCCAGCAGTTCCCCCAGACAGGGGAAAAACAATCAGCCCCAGCATTTT.

This clonotype was found a few times. The chain joins TRBV7-8 to TRBJ2-1; 9 bases align to TRBD2. This CDR3 is built from 18 residues. Germline CDR1 reads SGHVS; CDR2 reads FQNEAQ. Trimming at V came to 0 bases and at J to 4 bases, leaving 10 bases not matched to a gene. CDR3 sequence: CASSLAYDGSGSYNEQFF. CDR3 DNA: TGTGCCAGCAGCTTAGCGTATGATGGTAGCGGGAGTTACAATGAGCAGTTCTTC.

The chain's CDR3 is CASSEGTSYF. The DNA for the CDR3 is TGTGCCAGCAGTGAAGGTACATCGTACTTC. The chain carries TRBV6-1 and TRBJ2-7; D gene uncertain. Trimming shortened V by 1 base and J by 12 bases, and 7 bases separated the two germline ends. The germline V gene encodes CDR1 MNHNS and CDR2 SASEGT. This CDR3 spans 10 amino acids.

This sequence joins TRBV29-1 and TRBJ2-3; D call uncertain. V was cut by 3 bases and J by 6 bases, with 10 bases left in between. CDR1 and CDR2 from the germline V gene are SQVTM and ANQGSEA. CDR3 length: 12 amino acids. CDR3 region: CSVEVAMDTQYF. The DNA of the CDR3 is TGCAGCGTTGAGGTGGCGATGGATACGCAGTATTTT.

The V gene is TRBV7-2, the J gene TRBJ1-2; TRBD1 aligns across 7 bases. The V gene end was trimmed by 5 bases and the J gene end by 4 bases; junction bases not matched to a gene: 7. Germline loops: CDR1 SGHTA, CDR2 FQGNSA. The CDR3 loop spans 14 amino acids. For the CDR3, the DNA is TGTGCCAGCAGCCCTATGGGACAGCCCTATGGCTACACCTTC. Amino acids: CASSPMGQPYGYTF.

The V call is TRBV18, the J call TRBJ2-7; no clear D. The CDR3 contains 12 residues. V lost 2 bases, J lost 3 bases, and 5 bases lay in between. Germline V gene data show CDR1 as KGHSH and CDR2 as LQKENI. In DNA form, the CDR3 reads TGTGCCAGCTCACCAGACAACTACGAGCAGTACTTC. Encoded protein: CASSPDNYEQYF.

The gene calls are TRBV5-1 and TRBJ2-1; D tentatively reads TRBD1 or TRBD2 (6 bases each). This CDR3 is built from 18 residues. The V gene's germline CDR1 is SGHRS and CDR2 YFSETQ. Deletions cut 0 bases from V and 1 base from J, with 17 bases between. CDR3 loop: CASSLEGGWVRSYNEQFF. In DNA, the CDR3 is TGCGCCAGCAGCTTGGAGGGGGGCTGGGTGAGGTCCTACAATGAGCAGTTCTTC.

This clonotype has a handful of counts. CDR3 residues: CASSPLAGGTESSYEQYF. The CDR3 coding sequence is TGTGCCAGCTCACCATTAGCGGGAGGGACGGAGAGCTCCTACGAGCAGTACTTC. The V call is TRBV18, the J call TRBJ2-7, with TRBD2 matching over 11 bases. Germline V gives CDR1 KGHSH, CDR2 LQKENI. Unmatched junction bases numbered 9, after V lost 2 bases and J lost 0 bases. The CDR3 is made up of 18 amino acids.

V and J are TRBV6-2 or TRBV6-3 and TRBJ1-2, with D unresolved. In germline, CDR1 is MNHEY, CDR2 SVGEGT. V shed 2 bases and J shed 8 bases, with 21 bases lying between them. This CDR3 contains 16 residues. The CDR3 sequence: CASSYPPRALSHGYTF. CDR3 nucleotide sequence: TGTGCCAGCAGTTACCCCCCGCGGGCTCTAAGCCACGGCTACACCTTC.

The DNA for the CDR3 is TGTGCCAGCAGCTGGGGGACAGGGGCCAATGAGCAGTTCTTC. The encoded protein is CASSWGTGANEQFF. This chain uses TRBV5-5 with TRBJ2-1; 10 bases map to TRBD1. The J segment lost 6 bases and the V segment lost 3 bases, leaving 3 bases of the junction unmatched. The CDR3 runs to 14 residues. Germline CDR1 is SGHKS and CDR2 is YYEKEE (reference sequence). Full variable domain (rest looked up from reference TRBV5-5 and TRBJ2-1): DAGVTQSPTHLIKTRGQQVTLRCSPISGHKSVSWYQQVLGQGPQFIFQYYEKEERGRGNFPDRFSARQFPNYSSELNVNALLLGDSALYLCASSWGTGANEQFFGPGTRLTVL.

The chain has TRBV12-3 or TRBV12-4 and TRBJ1-5; possible D gene TRBD1, 5 bases. The length of the CDR3 is 14 residues. V was shortened by 3 bases and J by 6 bases, with 12 bases between the two germline ends. The CDR3 is CASSFGGVSQPQHF. The DNA of the CDR3 is TGTGCCAGCAGTTTCGGGGGTGTAAGTCAGCCCCAGCATTTT.

Many counts were recorded for this clonotype. The chain has TRBV4-1 and TRBJ2-7, with 13 bases fitting TRBD2. Germline V gene lookup returns CDR1 MGHRA and CDR2 YSYEKL. V gave up 0 bases and J gave up 7 bases; unmatched junction bases: 6. The CDR3 sequence is 16 residues long. CDR3 bases: TGCGCCAGCAGCCAAGATGGACGACTAGCGGGAGGAGAGCAGTACTTC. Amino acid sequence: CASSQDGRLAGGEQYF.

This rearrangement joins TRBV7-2 to TRBJ2-3, with D unresolved. This CDR3 has 13 amino acids. V was trimmed by 1 base and J by 10 bases, leaving 12 bases between them. The germline V gene has CDR1 SGHTA and CDR2 FQGNSA. CDR3 sequence reads: CASSLVGYNPQYF. Here the CDR3 DNA reads TGTGCCAGCAGCTTAGTGGGGTATAACCCGCAGTATTTT.

The rearrangement joins TRBV7-2 to TRBJ2-3; TRBD1 might be the D (6 bases). The CDR3 is made up of 15 amino acids. Germline CDR1 and CDR2: SGHTA and FQGNSA. The V end lost 5 bases, the J end lost 2 bases, and 14 bases lay between the germline ends. This CDR3 reads CASSPRAGDTDTQYF. CDR3 coding DNA: TGTGCCAGCAGCCCACGTGCAGGGGACACAGATACGCAGTATTTT.

The CDR3 DNA reads as TGTGCCAGCAGCCAGCTAGCGGTGAGGGAGGAGACAGATACGCAGTATTTT. Amino acid sequence: CASSQLAVREETDTQYF. The gene calls are TRBV7-6 and TRBJ2-3; 7 bases match TRBD2. With V trimmed by 5 bases and J by 3 bases, 14 bases remained unmatched. The CDR3 covers 17 residues. CDR1 SGHVS and CDR2 FNYEAQ come from the germline V gene.

The V and J genes are TRBV12-3 or TRBV12-4 and TRBJ2-2; tentatively, D is TRBD1 (6 bases). The ends were cut back, 4 bases at V and 4 bases at J, with 19 bases in the middle. The CDR3 runs to 17 residues. The CDR3 loop is CASSSRGGPRGTGELFF. Written as DNA, the CDR3 is TGTGCCAGCAGTTCCCGAGGTGGCCCCAGGGGCACCGGGGAGCTGTTTTTT.

This clonotype was counted between two and nine times. The V gene is TRBV29-1, the J gene TRBJ1-2; D is possibly TRBD1 (5 bases). This CDR3 comprises 15 residues. Germline V gene sequence: CDR1 SQVTM, CDR2 ANQGSEA. The V and J ends lost 4 bases and 2 bases respectively, with 17 bases between them. In DNA, the CDR3 is TGCAGCGTTGGTTCCGGGAATCGGGGGAACTATGGCTACACCTTC. Translating it yields CSVGSGNRGNYGYTF. Based on the CDR3 plus reference TRBV29-1 and TRBJ1-2, the full variable domain is SAVISQKPSRDICQRGTSLTIQCQVDSQVTMMFWYRQQPGQSLTLIATANQGSEATYESGFVIDKFPISRPNLTFSTLTVSNMSPEDSSIYLCSVGSGNRGNYGYTFGSGTRLTVV.

In this sample, this clonotype turned up a few times. The chain uses TRBV6-5 and TRBJ1-2; D might be TRBD1 (6 bases). V dropped 0 bases and J dropped 6 bases, with 11 bases sitting between them. Germline V gene data show CDR1 as MNHEY and CDR2 as SVGAGI. This CDR3 has 14 residues. CDR3 DNA sequence: TGTGCCAGCAGTTACTCTTGGGGGGGCGATGGCTACACCTTC. It is translated as CASSYSWGGDGYTF.

V gene TRBV6-5 combines with J gene TRBJ1-6; unclear D gene. V was shortened by 2 bases and J by 8 bases, with 10 bases between the two germline ends. The CDR3 has 14 amino acids. Germline assignment: CDR1 MNHEY and CDR2 SVGAGI. This chain's CDR3 is CASSYGQVDSPLHF. The CDR3 DNA reads as TGTGCCAGCAGTTACGGTCAGGTGGATTCACCCCTCCACTTT.

The chain joins TRBV7-9 to TRBJ1-6, with unresolved D. V was pared by 3 bases and J by 7 bases, with 1 base between. The germline gives CDR1 SEHNR, CDR2 FQNEAQ (reference sequence). The CDR3 spans 11 residues. CDR3 bases: TGTGCCAGCAGCTTCAATTCACCCCTCCACTTT. Amino acids: CASSFNSPLHF.

This clonotype was counted many times. The V call is TRBV7-3, the J call TRBJ2-5; D possibly corresponds to TRBD1 (6 bases). CDR3 length: 15 amino acids. Trimming shortened V by 0 bases and J by 5 bases, and 13 bases separated the two germline ends. Germline V gene sequence: CDR1 SGHTA, CDR2 FQGTGA. The CDR3 loop reads CASSLTGDKAETQYF. In nucleotides, the CDR3 is TGTGCCAGCAGCTTAACAGGGGACAAAGCGGAGACCCAGTACTTC.

J is TRBJ1-3 and V is TRBV2; D unresolved. Trimming took 2 bases from V and 6 from J, leaving 2 bases between them. Germline-derived CDR1 and CDR2 are SNHLY and FYNNEI. This CDR3 contains 11 residues. CDR3 DNA sequence: TGTGCCAGCAGTGAAACAAACACCATATATTTT. Translation: CASSETNTIYF.

This chain uses TRBV19 with TRBJ1-1; D not resolved. Per germline, CDR1 LNHDA and CDR2 SQIVND (reference sequence). This CDR3 is built from 12 residues. V lost 7 bases and J 0 bases, leaving 6 bases between the germline ends. The CDR3 coding sequence is TGTGCCAGTAAGGATCTGAACACTGAAGCTTTCTTT. As protein: CASKDLNTEAFF.